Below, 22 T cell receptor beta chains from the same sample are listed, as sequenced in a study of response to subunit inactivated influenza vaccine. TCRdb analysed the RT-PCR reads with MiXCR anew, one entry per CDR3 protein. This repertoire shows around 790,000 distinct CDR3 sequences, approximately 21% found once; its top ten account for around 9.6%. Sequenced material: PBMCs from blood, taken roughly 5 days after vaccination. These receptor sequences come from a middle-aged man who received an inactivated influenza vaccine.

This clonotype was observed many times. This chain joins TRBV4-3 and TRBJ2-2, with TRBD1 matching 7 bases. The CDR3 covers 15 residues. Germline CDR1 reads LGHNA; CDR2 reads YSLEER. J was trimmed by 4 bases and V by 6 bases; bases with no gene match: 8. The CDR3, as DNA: TGCGCCAGCAGTTGGTTCGCAGGGGGCACCGGGGAGCTGTTTTTT. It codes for CASSWFAGGTGELFF.

The CDR3 protein is CSVEAASPAEQYF. CDR3 DNA sequence: TGCAGCGTTGAAGCCGCTTCGCCTGCCGAGCAGTACTTC. This chain uses TRBV29-1 with TRBJ2-7, with D unresolved. V was shortened by 1 base and J by 6 bases, with 13 bases between the two germline ends. Germline assignment: CDR1 SQVTM and CDR2 ANQGSEA. This CDR3 has 13 amino acids.

This CDR3 is CASSLPWSGLAGGTGELFF. The CDR3 nucleotides read TGTGCCAGCAGCTTACCTTGGTCTGGACTAGCGGGTGGCACCGGGGAGCTGTTTTTT. The rearrangement uses TRBV7-9 and TRBJ2-2, with 11 bases lining up with TRBD2. CDR3 length: 19 residues. The germline V gene has CDR1 SEHNR and CDR2 FQNEAQ (reference sequence). The junction had 12 bases not matched to a gene; V was cut back by 2 bases and J by 4 bases.

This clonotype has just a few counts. Here the CDR3 DNA reads TGTGCCAGCAGCCCTCAAGGAGTGTCTCGGGAGACCCAGTACTTC. It is translated as CASSPQGVSRETQYF. The rearrangement links TRBV4-2 to TRBJ2-5; the D is unclear. The CDR3 spans 15 residues. Germline V gene data show CDR1 as LGHNA and CDR2 as YNFKEQ. Trimming shortened V by 4 bases and J by 5 bases, and 17 bases separated the two germline ends.

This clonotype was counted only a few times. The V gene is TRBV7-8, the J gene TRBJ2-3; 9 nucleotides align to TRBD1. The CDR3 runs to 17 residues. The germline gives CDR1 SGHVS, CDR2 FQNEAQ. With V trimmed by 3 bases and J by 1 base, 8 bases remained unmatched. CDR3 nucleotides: TGTGCCAGCAGCTTCCGGACAGGGGTGAAGGGCACAGATACGCAGTATTTT. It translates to CASSFRTGVKGTDTQYF.

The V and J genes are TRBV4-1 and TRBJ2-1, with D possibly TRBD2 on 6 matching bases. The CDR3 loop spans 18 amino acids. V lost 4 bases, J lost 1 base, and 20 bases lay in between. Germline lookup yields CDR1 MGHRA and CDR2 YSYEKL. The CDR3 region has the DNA TGCGCCAGCAGCCCCATTCCGGGACTGCTTGGTTCCTACAATGAGCAGTTCTTC. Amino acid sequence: CASSPIPGLLGSYNEQFF.

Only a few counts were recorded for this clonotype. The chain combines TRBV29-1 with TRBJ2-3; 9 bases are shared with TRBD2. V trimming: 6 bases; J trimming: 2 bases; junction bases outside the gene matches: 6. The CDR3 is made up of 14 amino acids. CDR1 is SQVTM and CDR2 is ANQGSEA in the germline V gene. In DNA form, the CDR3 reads TGCAGCGTGGGGACTAGCTTTCTCACAGATACGCAGTATTTT. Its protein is CSVGTSFLTDTQYF.

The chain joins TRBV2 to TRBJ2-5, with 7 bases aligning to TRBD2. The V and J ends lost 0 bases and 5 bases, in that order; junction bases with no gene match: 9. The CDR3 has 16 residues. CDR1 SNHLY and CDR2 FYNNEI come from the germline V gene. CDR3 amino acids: CASSEAIWRGKETQYF. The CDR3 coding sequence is TGTGCCAGCAGTGAAGCGATTTGGCGGGGGAAGGAGACCCAGTACTTC.

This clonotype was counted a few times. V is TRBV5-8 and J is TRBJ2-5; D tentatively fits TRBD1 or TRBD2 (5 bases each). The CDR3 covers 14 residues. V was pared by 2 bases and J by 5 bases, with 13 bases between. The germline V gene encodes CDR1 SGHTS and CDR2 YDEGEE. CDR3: CASSLGTTRETQYF. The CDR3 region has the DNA TGTGCCAGCAGCTTAGGGACGACGAGGGAGACCCAGTACTTC.

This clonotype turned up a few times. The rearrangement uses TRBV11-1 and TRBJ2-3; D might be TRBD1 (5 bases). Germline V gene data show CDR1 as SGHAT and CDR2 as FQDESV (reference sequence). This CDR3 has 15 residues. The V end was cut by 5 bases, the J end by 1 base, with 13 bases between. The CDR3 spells CASSPGAGRTDTQYF. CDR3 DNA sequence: TGTGCCAGCAGCCCGGGTGCAGGGCGCACAGATACGCAGTATTTT.

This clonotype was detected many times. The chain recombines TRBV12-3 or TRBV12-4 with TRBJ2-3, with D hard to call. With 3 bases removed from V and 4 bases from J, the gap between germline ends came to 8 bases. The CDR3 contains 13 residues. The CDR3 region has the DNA TGTGCCAGCAGTTTTCCGGGTTCAGATACGCAGTATTTT. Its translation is CASSFPGSDTQYF.

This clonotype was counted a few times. DNA for the CDR3: TGTGCCAGCAGCTCCCGACCGTTGACAGGGGGAACCTACGAGCAGTACTTC. Amino acids: CASSSRPLTGGTYEQYF. The V and J genes are TRBV5-5 and TRBJ2-7; 9 bases agree with TRBD1. Unmatched junction bases numbered 12, after V lost 3 bases and J lost 2 bases. The germline gives CDR1 SGHKS, CDR2 YYEKEE (reference sequence). The length of the CDR3 is 17 residues.

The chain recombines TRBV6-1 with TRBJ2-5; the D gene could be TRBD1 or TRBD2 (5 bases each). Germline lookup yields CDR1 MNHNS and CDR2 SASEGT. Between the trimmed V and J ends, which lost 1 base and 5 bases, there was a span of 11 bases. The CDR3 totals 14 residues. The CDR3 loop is CASSEDIWGETQYF. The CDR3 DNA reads TGTGCCAGCAGTGAAGATATCTGGGGGGAGACCCAGTACTTC.

CDR3 DNA sequence: TGTGCCAGCAGTTACCGTAGCAGCGATGGCTCTAGCTCCTATAATTCACCCCTCCACTTT. It yields the protein CASSYRSSDGSSSYNSPLHF. The rearrangement joins TRBV6-2 or TRBV6-3 to TRBJ1-6; D is unclear. The CDR3 runs 20 residues. V was trimmed by 2 bases and J by 0 bases, leaving 20 bases between them. Germline V gene data show CDR1 as MNHEY and CDR2 as SVGEGT.

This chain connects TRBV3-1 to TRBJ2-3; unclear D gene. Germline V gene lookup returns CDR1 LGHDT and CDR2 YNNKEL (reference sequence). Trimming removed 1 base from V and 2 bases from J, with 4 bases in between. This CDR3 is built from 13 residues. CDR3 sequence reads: CASSQGITDTQYF. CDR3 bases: TGTGCCAGCAGCCAAGGCATCACAGATACGCAGTATTTT.

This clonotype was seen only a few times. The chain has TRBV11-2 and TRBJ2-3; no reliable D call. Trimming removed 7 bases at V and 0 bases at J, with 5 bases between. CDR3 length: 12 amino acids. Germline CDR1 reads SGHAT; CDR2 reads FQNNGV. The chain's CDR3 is CASMLSTDTQYF. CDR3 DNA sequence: TGTGCCAGCATGCTAAGCACAGATACGCAGTATTTT.

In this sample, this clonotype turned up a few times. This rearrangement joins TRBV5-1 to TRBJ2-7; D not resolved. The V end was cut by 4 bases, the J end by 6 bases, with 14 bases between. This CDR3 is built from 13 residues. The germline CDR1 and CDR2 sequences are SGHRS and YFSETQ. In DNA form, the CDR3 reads TGCGCCAGCAGCGTGAGTATTCCCGGCGAGCAGTACTTC. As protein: CASSVSIPGEQYF.

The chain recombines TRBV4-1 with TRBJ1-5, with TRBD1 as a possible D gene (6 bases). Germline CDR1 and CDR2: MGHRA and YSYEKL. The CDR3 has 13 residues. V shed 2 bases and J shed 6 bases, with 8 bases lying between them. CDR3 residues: CASSQSQGQPQHF. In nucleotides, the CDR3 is TGCGCCAGCAGCCAATCACAGGGTCAGCCCCAGCATTTT.

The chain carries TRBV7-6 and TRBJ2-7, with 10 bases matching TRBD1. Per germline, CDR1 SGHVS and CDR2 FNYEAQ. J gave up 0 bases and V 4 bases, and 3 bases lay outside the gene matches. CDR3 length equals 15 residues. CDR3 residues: CASSWDRGTSYEQYF. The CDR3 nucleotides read TGTGCCAGCAGCTGGGACAGGGGAACCTCCTACGAGCAGTACTTC.

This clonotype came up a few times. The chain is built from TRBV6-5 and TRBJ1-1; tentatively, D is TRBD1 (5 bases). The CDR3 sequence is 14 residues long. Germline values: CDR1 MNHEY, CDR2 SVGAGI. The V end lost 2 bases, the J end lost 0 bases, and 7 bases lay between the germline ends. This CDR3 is CASSYDSLNTEAFF. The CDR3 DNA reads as TGTGCCAGCAGTTACGACAGCTTGAACACTGAAGCTTTCTTT.

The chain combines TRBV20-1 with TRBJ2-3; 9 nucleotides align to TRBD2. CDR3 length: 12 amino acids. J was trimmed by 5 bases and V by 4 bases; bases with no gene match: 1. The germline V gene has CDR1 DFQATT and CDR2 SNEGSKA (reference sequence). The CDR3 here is CSAILAGDTQYF. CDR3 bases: TGCAGTGCTATACTAGCGGGAGATACGCAGTATTTT.

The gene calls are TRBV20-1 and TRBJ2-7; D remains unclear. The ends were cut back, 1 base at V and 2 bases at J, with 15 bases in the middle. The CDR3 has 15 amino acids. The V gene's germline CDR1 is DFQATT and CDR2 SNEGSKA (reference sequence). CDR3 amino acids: CSARGWAPRPYEQYF. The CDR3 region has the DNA TGCAGTGCTAGAGGGTGGGCCCCGCGCCCCTACGAGCAGTACTTC.